This T cell receptor beta chain was profiled in a study of lymphopenia after photon versus proton radiotherapy. Study-level findings and limits: Larger post-nadir TCR diversity loss correlated inversely with survival in deceased patients. Relative stability marked proton patients; photon patients lost diversity and naive cells. After the lymphocyte nadir, photon-treated repertoires showed oligoclonal expansion, especially of CD8+ Temra cells.

This table comes from immunoSEQ multiplex PCR, and its TCRdb copy is limited to in-frame clones, with some not included. The data show some 7,000 clones, 81% seen once. Concerning this clone itself: Its antigen is as yet unknown.

CDR3 length: 14 amino acids. V was cut by 6 bases and J by 2 bases, with 14 bases left in between. Per the germline V gene, CDR1 is LNHDA and CDR2 is SQIVND (reference sequence). The chain is built from TRBV19 and TRBJ2-7; the D gene could be TRBD1 or TRBD2 (5 bases each). The starting material was peripheral blood, obtained from a patient treated with photon-based radiotherapy. This sequence was found in a man between 25 and 39 years old with gastric cancer. CDR3 in DNA: TGTGCCAGTAGGAGAAATGGGGACGCCTACGAGCAGTACTTC. It yields the protein CASRRNGDAYEQYF.